Below are 28 T cell receptor beta chains sequenced from a single sample in a study of T cell responses to AZD1222 COVID-19 vaccine. Using immunoSEQ multiplex PCR, the repertoire was profiled, and TCRdb retains in-frame clones only, with some absent. The sample has under 200,000 clones, almost 90% seen once. This sample comprised peripheral blood, obtained on day 0 of AZD1222 vaccination. The receptors originated from an adult in good health.

The rearrangement links TRBV5-5 to TRBJ2-7; no definite D call. The germline gives CDR1 SGHKS, CDR2 YYEKEE (reference sequence). The CDR3 is 12 amino acids. The germline V and J ends were trimmed by 4 bases and 0 bases, with 5 bases remaining between them. The DNA of the CDR3 is TGTGCCAGCAGCCCTGACTCCTACGAGCAGTACTTC. Translating it yields CASSPDSYEQYF. Using reference TRBV5-5 and TRBJ2-7 for the parts outside the CDR3, the full variable domain is DAGVTQSPTHLIKTRGQQVTLRCSPISGHKSVSWYQQVLGQGPQFIFQYYEKEERGRGNFPDRFSARQFPNYSSELNVNALLLGDSALYLCASSPDSYEQYFGPGTRLTVT.

The chain recombines TRBV28 with TRBJ2-7; D not resolved. Trimming shortened V by 6 bases and J by 3 bases, and 24 bases separated the two germline ends. In germline, CDR1 is MDHEN, CDR2 SYDVKM. CDR3 length equals 17 residues. The CDR3 spells CASSVRPGRPSDYEQYF. As DNA, the CDR3 is TGTGCCAGCAGCGTCCGCCCGGGCCGACCATCAGACTACGAGCAGTACTTC. Complete variable domain (other parts from reference TRBV28 and TRBJ2-7): DVKVTQSSRYLVKRTGEKVFLECVQDMDHENMFWYRQDPGLGLRLIYFSYDVKMKEKGDIPEGYSVSREKKERFSLILESASTNQTSMYLCASSVRPGRPSDYEQYFGPGTRLTVT.

V and J are TRBV15 and TRBJ1-3; D uncertain. V lost 0 bases, J lost 7 bases, and 4 bases lay in between. Germline CDR1 and CDR2: LNHNV and YYDKDF (reference sequence). The CDR3 consists of 12 residues. The CDR3 nucleotides are TGTGCCACCAGCAGAGAAGGGAACACCATATATTTT. Amino acids: CATSREGNTIYF.

In its sample, this clone was seen once. V and J are TRBV7-8 and TRBJ1-2; unclear D gene. Trimming shortened V by 5 bases and J by 0 bases, and 19 bases separated the two germline ends. Germline CDR1 and CDR2: SGHVS and FQNEAQ. The CDR3 totals 17 residues. DNA for the CDR3: TGTGCCAGCAGCCCCCTGAGAGCAGATAAAGCTAACTATGGCTACACCTTC. This codes for CASSPLRADKANYGYTF.

The rearrangement joins TRBV5-4 to TRBJ2-5; TRBD1 might be the D (5 bases). Trimming removed 2 bases at V and 5 bases at J, with 13 bases between. Germline CDR1 is SGHNT and CDR2 is YYREEE (reference sequence). This CDR3 comprises 14 residues. CDR3 DNA sequence: TGTGCCAGCAGCTTTCAGGGCCCTCCGGAGACCCAGTACTTC. It codes for CASSFQGPPETQYF.

Only one count was recorded for this clone. The chain employs TRBV24-1 and TRBJ1-2; maybe TRBD1 (5 bases). CDR1 and CDR2 from the germline V gene are KGHDR and SFDVKD. This CDR3 is 15 amino acids long. The V end lost 7 bases, the J end lost 2 bases, and 16 bases lay between the germline ends. CDR3 protein: CATSPSQGSNYGYTF. Written as DNA, the CDR3 is TGTGCCACCAGCCCAAGTCAGGGTTCAAACTATGGCTACACCTTC.

As for this clone: Mismatch with germline at one junction end may stem from a read error. The CDR3 region is CARRTAKSEKLFF. In nucleotides, the CDR3 is TGTGCCCGGAGGACAGCTAAGTCTGAAAAACTGTTTTTT. The chain is built from TRBV30 and TRBJ1-4; possibly TRBD1 for D (6 bases). Germline CDR1 reads GTSNPN; CDR2 reads SVGIG (reference sequence). This CDR3 is 13 amino acids long.

The chain employs TRBV6-5 and TRBJ2-5; weak D call: TRBD1 (5 bases). The CDR3 extends over 14 amino acids. In germline, CDR1 is MNHEY, CDR2 SVGAGI. Trimming removed 5 bases at V and 5 bases at J, with 15 bases between. CDR3 in DNA: TGTGCCAGCAGTCTAGGGGCCTTCAGGGAGACCCAGTACTTC. Encoded protein: CASSLGAFRETQYF.

The chain combines TRBV5-1 with TRBJ2-3; TRBD2 matches 7 bases. This CDR3 is 15 amino acids long. CDR1 is SGHRS, CDR2 YFSETQ, per germline. V shed 2 bases and J 2 bases; nucleotides not matched to a gene: 5. CDR3 DNA: TGCGCCAGCAGCTTTGCCAGCGGGAACACAGATACGCAGTATTTT. Amino acids: CASSFASGNTDTQYF.

The chain employs TRBV11-2 and TRBJ1-4, with a weak D call TRBD1 (5 bases). Between the trimmed V and J ends, which lost 0 bases and 5 bases, there was a span of 10 bases. The CDR3 extends over 15 amino acids. Germline V lookup: CDR1 SGHAT, CDR2 FQNNGV. Here the CDR3 reads CASSLEQGNNEKLFF. The CDR3 region has the DNA TGTGCCAGCAGCTTAGAGCAGGGTAACAATGAAAAACTGTTTTTT.

The V gene is TRBV28, the J gene TRBJ1-3; D remains ambiguous. V was clipped by 3 bases and J by 8 bases, with 8 bases between them. This CDR3 is 12 amino acids long. The V gene's germline CDR1 is MDHEN and CDR2 SYDVKM. In DNA, the CDR3 is TGTGCCAGCAGTTTGATAGGTGACACCATATATTTT. Residues: CASSLIGDTIYF. Complete variable domain (other parts from reference TRBV28 and TRBJ1-3): DVKVTQSSRYLVKRTGEKVFLECVQDMDHENMFWYRQDPGLGLRLIYFSYDVKMKEKGDIPEGYSVSREKKERFSLILESASTNQTSMYLCASSLIGDTIYFGEGSWLTVV.

V usage is TRBV7-2 and J usage is TRBJ1-5; the D gene is possibly TRBD1 (6 bases). V was pared by 6 bases and J by 4 bases, with 13 bases between. The germline CDR1 and CDR2 sequences are SGHTA and FQGNSA. The CDR3 runs 14 residues. CDR3 loop: CASSRDTTNQPQHF. CDR3 sequence (DNA): TGTGCCAGCAGTCGGGACACAACGAATCAGCCCCAGCATTTT.

This sequence joins TRBV7-2 and TRBJ1-3; D unclear. The V gene's germline CDR1 is SGHTA and CDR2 FQGNSA. V was pared by 1 base and J by 1 base, with 5 bases between. The CDR3 spans 14 residues. CDR3 residues: CASSLVGSGNTIYF. The CDR3 nucleotides read TGTGCCAGCAGCTTAGTAGGGTCTGGAAACACCATATATTTT.

The sample holds a few counts of this clone. CDR3 coding DNA: TGTGCCAGTAGTACCGAGACAGGGAGCTATGGCTACACCTTC. It yields the protein CASSTETGSYGYTF. The genes are TRBV19 and TRBJ1-2; TRBD1 agrees at 7 bases. V lost 4 bases, J lost 4 bases, and 6 bases stayed unmatched. The germline V gene has CDR1 LNHDA and CDR2 SQIVND (reference sequence). This CDR3 is 14 amino acids long. Filled out from reference TRBV19 and TRBJ1-2, the complete variable domain reads DGGITQSPKYLFRKEGQNVTLSCEQNLNHDAMYWYRQDPGQGLRLIYYSQIVNDFQKGDIAEGYSVSREKKESFPLTVTSAQKNPTAFYLCASSTETGSYGYTFGSGTRLTVV.

Note on this clone: The junction departs from germline at one end; a sequencing error may be responsible. The chain couples TRBV28 to TRBJ1-2; D possibly corresponds to TRBD1 (5 bases). The CDR3 sequence is 14 residues long. Germline V gene data show CDR1 as MDHEN and CDR2 as SYDVKM. The CDR3 sequence: CASCLVGGGKGYTF. In DNA, the CDR3 is TGTGCCAGCTGTTTGGTGGGGGGTGGGAAGGGCTACACCTTC.

In this sample, this clone turned up once. The chain has TRBV7-2 and TRBJ1-6; D is possibly TRBD1 (5 bases). V lost 4 bases, J lost 11 bases, and 18 bases lay in between. Per the germline V gene, CDR1 is SGHTA and CDR2 is FQGNSA. This CDR3 spans 15 amino acids. As DNA, the CDR3 is TGTGCCAGCAGCTATGGGACCGGGGATGCGGCACCCCTCCACTTT. Residues: CASSYGTGDAAPLHF.

The chain carries TRBV5-1 and TRBJ1-3; D not certain. The CDR3 contains 15 residues. V gave up 0 bases and J gave up 0 bases, with 7 bases separating them. Germline values: CDR1 SGHRS, CDR2 YFSETQ. The DNA of the CDR3 is TGCGCCAGCAGCTTGGCCTCCAGCTCTGGAAACACCATATATTTT. Protein product: CASSLASSSGNTIYF.

The CDR3 loop is CASSQDPLGEKLFF. CDR3 nucleotide sequence: TGCGCCAGCAGCCAAGATCCCCTAGGAGAAAAACTGTTTTTT. This chain joins TRBV4-3 and TRBJ1-4, with D unresolved. V lost 0 bases and J 8 bases, leaving 10 bases between the germline ends. Germline loops: CDR1 LGHNA, CDR2 YSLEER. The CDR3 is made up of 14 amino acids.

This chain joins TRBV4-3 and TRBJ1-1; TRBD1 matches 8 bases. This CDR3 spans 15 amino acids. Trimming removed 0 bases from V and 4 bases from J; junction bases left unmatched: 4. Germline V gene lookup returns CDR1 LGHNA and CDR2 YSLEER. The CDR3, as DNA: TGCGCCAGCAGCCAAGAGACAGGGGAGGCCACTGAAGCTTTCTTT. Its protein is CASSQETGEATEAFF.

V usage is TRBV28 and J usage is TRBJ2-7, with TRBD2 matching over 8 bases. V was clipped by 7 bases and J by 2 bases; unmatched bases: 4. This CDR3 contains 13 residues. Looked up from germline, CDR1 is MDHEN and CDR2 is SYDVKM. CDR3 sequence reads: CASTSGGPYEQYF. CDR3 DNA sequence: TGTGCCAGCACCAGCGGGGGCCCCTACGAGCAGTACTTC.

V gene TRBV9 combines with J gene TRBJ1-4, with D unclear. The CDR3 length is 14 residues. In germline, CDR1 is SGDLS, CDR2 YYNGEE. The V end was cut by 3 bases, the J end by 3 bases, with 9 bases between. CDR3 loop: CASSDGNSNEKLFF. CDR3 in DNA: TGTGCCAGCAGCGACGGAAATTCTAATGAAAAACTGTTTTTT.

The chain has TRBV6-1 and TRBJ2-7, with D perhaps TRBD1 (5 bases). The CDR3 sequence is 14 residues long. The germline CDR1 and CDR2 sequences are MNHNS and SASEGT. The germline V and J ends were trimmed by 2 bases and 4 bases, with 12 bases remaining between them. The CDR3: CASSELVRAYEQYF. The CDR3 DNA reads TGTGCCAGCAGTGAATTGGTCAGGGCTTACGAGCAGTACTTC.

This chain connects TRBV7-2 to TRBJ2-1; no clear D. This CDR3 contains 12 residues. V gave up 1 base and J gave up 10 bases, with 8 bases separating them. The germline V gene has CDR1 SGHTA and CDR2 FQGNSA. CDR3 loop: CASSLVSREQFF. CDR3 coding DNA: TGTGCCAGCAGCTTAGTCTCTCGCGAGCAGTTCTTC.

The DNA for the CDR3 is TGCGCCAGCAGCTTGGGGGACAGGGACGAGCAGTACTTC. Translated, it gives CASSLGDRDEQYF. The V and J genes are TRBV5-1 and TRBJ2-7, with TRBD1 matching over 9 bases. Germline CDR1 SGHRS, CDR2 YFSETQ. The CDR3 covers 13 residues. V lost 0 bases and J lost 5; bases outside the gene matches: 0.

This chain links TRBV6-5 with TRBJ2-3, with a tentative D call TRBD1 (6 bases). Germline CDR1 and CDR2: MNHEY and SVGAGI. V was clipped by 4 bases and J by 1 base, with 15 bases between them. The CDR3 consists of 16 residues. The CDR3 bases are TGTGCCAGCAGTTCCGCCCCAGGGGCGGGCACAGATACGCAGTATTTT. Residues: CASSSAPGAGTDTQYF.

The J gene is TRBJ2-3, the V gene TRBV5-1; TRBD1 matches 9 bases. Germline loops: CDR1 SGHRS, CDR2 YFSETQ. The V segment lost 4 bases and the J segment 2 bases; nucleotides outside the gene matches: 5. There are 15 residues in the CDR3. CDR3 nucleotides: TGCGCCAGCAGCGGGGGGACAGGGCACACAGATACGCAGTATTTT. Protein: CASSGGTGHTDTQYF.

The rearrangement links TRBV6-4 to TRBJ2-3; 10 bases match TRBD2. The V gene end was trimmed by 3 bases and the J gene end by 1 base; junction bases not matched to a gene: 10. The CDR3 contains 18 residues. CDR1 and CDR2 (germline): MRHNA, SNTAGT. CDR3 in amino acids: CASSESSAGGPGTDTQYF. The CDR3 DNA follows: TGTGCCAGCAGTGAATCATCAGCGGGGGGGCCGGGCACAGATACGCAGTATTTT.

The V gene is TRBV5-1, the J gene TRBJ2-2; D is possibly TRBD1 or TRBD2 (6 bases each). This CDR3 has 14 residues. Germline CDR1 reads SGHRS; CDR2 reads YFSETQ. Trimming took off 2 bases at V and 7 bases at J, with 12 bases between the two ends. CDR3 in amino acids: CASSLGGKVGELFF. CDR3 bases: TGCGCCAGCAGCTTAGGGGGGAAGGTCGGGGAGCTGTTTTTT.